The source of this T cell receptor (beta chain) is a study of T-cell memory formation after mild COVID-19. Across the study: TCR clusters showed largely donor specificity. General observations from the study: Contracting clones from day 15 to 85 had balanced CD4/CD8; later expanders favoured CD4+.

A 5'RACE reaction primed in the constant segment made cDNA libraries of TCR alpha and TCR beta, and these carried sample barcodes and UMIs. A single record per CDR3 protein comes from TCRdb applying MiXCR to the 5' RACE reads. The data contain 140,000 to 150,000 distinct CDR3 sequences, roughly 6.3% of them singletons. Germline lookup yields CDR1 MNHNS and CDR2 SASEGT. The CDR3 runs 14 residues. V was clipped by 4 bases and J by 3 bases, with 10 bases between them. On this clonotype itself: Antigen: not known.

Sequencing was done on a sample of PBMCs or a T cell subset sorted from them (not recorded which). The chain recombines TRBV6-1 with TRBJ1-5; no definite D call. This TCR came from an adult woman who had mild COVID-19 (a few samples of this study predate the infection). Cell type and time point are not known. CDR3 coding DNA: TGTGCCAGCAGTGGGAAGGGCCTCAATCAGCCCCAGCATTTT. This gives the protein CASSGKGLNQPQHF.